These T cell receptor beta chains were read from a single sample in a study of siplizumab effects on memory and regulatory T cells. Method: immunoSEQ multiplex PCR; TCRdb's copy keeps in-frame clones and lacks some. The sample has about 100,000 clones, around 94% seen once; the top ten hold approximately 0.61%. The sample taken for sequencing was Tregs sorted from blood. Every receptor here comes from a human donor in good health. The CDR3 runs from the conserved cysteine through the conserved F or W. D genes are given only for firm matches. Clone size, where shown, is once, few, many, or a class for clones that have expanded.

clone_size | d_call | j_call | v_call | cdr3_nt | cdr3_aa
. | TRBD1 | TRBJ1-1 | TRBV7-8 | TGTGCCAGCTACAGGGGTGTGGAGAACACTGAAGCTTTCTTT | CASYRGVENTEAFF
. | . | TRBJ2-5 | TRBV7-9 | TGTGCCAGCAGCTTCAGTCCCCGGGAGACCCAGTACTTC | CASSFSPRETQYF
. | . | TRBJ2-1 | TRBV7-9 | TGTGCCAGCAGCGGTGACAGATACAATGAGCAGTTCTTC | CASSGDRYNEQFF
. | TRBD1 | TRBJ2-1 | TRBV6-1 | TGTGCCAGCAGTACCACTCGACAGGGCCTGTTCTTC | CASSTTRQGLFF
. | . | TRBJ1-1 | TRBV29-1 | TGCAGCGTTGTGGAGTCCCCTAGGCCTGAAGCTTTCTTT | CSVVESPRPEAFF
. | . | TRBJ1-3 | TRBV11-3 | TGTGCCAGCAGCAAAAGGGGGACTCCTGGAAACACCATATATTTT | CASSKRGTPGNTIYF
. | . | TRBJ1-2 | TRBV19 | TGTGCCAGTAAGGGGCTCCCAACTGGCTACACCTTC | CASKGLPTGYTF
. | . | TRBJ2-7 | TRBV28 | TGTGCCAGCAGCCTACCAGGAGCACGGGGGGCGGGCGAGCAGTACTTC | CASSLPGARGAGEQYF
. | TRBD2 | TRBJ2-7 | TRBV7-8 | TGTGCCAGCAGCTTAAAAGCGGGAGGGGTTTTTATCTACGAGCAGTACTTC | CASSLKAGGVFIYEQYF
. | TRBD1 | TRBJ1-1 | TRBV18 | TGTGCCAGCCAATGGTTGTCGGGGACAGTGAACACTGAAGCTTTCTTT | CASQWLSGTVNTEAFF
. | TRBD1 | TRBJ2-3 | TRBV27 | TGTGCCAGCAGTTCACTCGGGACAGGGGTTACAGATACGCAGTATTTT | CASSSLGTGVTDTQYF
. | TRBD1 | TRBJ1-2 | TRBV12-5 | TGTGCTAGTGCTCAGGGAGGACAGGGACCTTACTATGGCTACACCTTC | CASAQGGQGPYYGYTF
. | . | TRBJ2-7 | TRBV28 | TGTGCCAGCAGTTTTCTGGACCGATTTACCTACGAGCAGTACTTC | CASSFLDRFTYEQYF
. | . | TRBJ2-5 | TRBV14 | TGTGCCAGCAGCCCCGGGACTCTAGAGACCCAGTACTTC | CASSPGTLETQYF
. | TRBD1 | TRBJ1-1 | TRBV7-2 | TGTGCCAGCAGCTTCCGACAGGGATGGACTGAAGCTTTCTTT | CASSFRQGWTEAFF
. | . | TRBJ2-7 | TRBV5-6 | TGTGCCAGCAGCCCCCGGGTAGGGGTTGTTTCGGGTGAGCAGTACTTC | CASSPRVGVVSGEQYF
once | TRBD1 | TRBJ1-1 | TRBV19 | TGTGCCAGTAGTCGAGGAGACAGGGCTGAAGCTTTCTTT | CASSRGDRAEAFF
. | . | TRBJ1-1 | TRBV6-5 | TGTGCCAGCAGTCGTCAGGGAAACACTGAAGCTTTCTTT | CASSRQGNTEAFF
. | TRBD1 | TRBJ1-1 | TRBV5-1 | TGCGCCAGCAGCTTCGACAGGGACACTGAAGCTTTCTTT | CASSFDRDTEAFF
. | TRBD2 | TRBJ2-1 | TRBV5-1 | TGCGCCAGCAGCCATAAGACTAGCGGTCTGTACAATGAGCAGTTCTTC | CASSHKTSGLYNEQFF
. | TRBD1 | TRBJ1-2 | TRBV6-5 | TGTGCCAGCAGTCGGACAGGGGGCTTTGGTGGTGGCTACACCTTC | CASSRTGGFGGGYTF
. | TRBD1 | TRBJ1-1 | TRBV5-1 | TGCGCCAGCAGCTTGGGGACAGGGAACACTGAAGCTTTCTTT | CASSLGTGNTEAFF
. | . | TRBJ2-2 | TRBV30 | TGTGCCTGGAGTGTAACTAGCTGGAGAAACGCGAACACCGGGGAGCTGTTTTTT | CAWSVTSWRNANTGELFF
once | . | TRBJ1-5 | TRBV5-8 | TGTGCCAGCAGCTTCTTAGCAGAGGGGCAGCCCCAGCATTTT | CASSFLAEGQPQHF
. | TRBD2 | TRBJ2-3 | TRBV30 | TGTGCCCCCGGGTTGGCGGGAGGCACGATTAGCACAGATACGCAGTATTTT | CAPGLAGGTISTDTQYF
. | . | TRBJ2-3 | TRBV5-1 | TGCGCCAGCAGCTTGGCCTTCCGGACCGGCACAGATACGCAGTATTTT | CASSLAFRTGTDTQYF
. | TRBD2 | TRBJ2-1 | TRBV13 | TGTGCCAGCAGCCCGACTCGGACTAGCTCCAATGAGCAGTTCTTC | CASSPTRTSSNEQFF
. | . | TRBJ2-2 | TRBV7-3 | TGTGCCAGCAGCTTAATTACCGGGGAGCTGTTTTTT | CASSLITGELFF
. | . | TRBJ2-7 | TRBV4-1 | TGCGCCAGCAGCCAAGATTTTGCCATAGCCTACGAGCAGTACTTC | CASSQDFAIAYEQYF
. | . | TRBJ1-1 | TRBV2 | TGTGCCAGCAGGCACAGGGAAGGCACTGAAGCTTTCTTT | CASRHREGTEAFF
. | . | TRBJ2-3 | TRBV25-1 | TGTGCCAGCAGGGGGGGTGCAGCATCTGATACGCAGTATTTT | CASRGGAASDTQYF
. | TRBD1 | TRBJ2-5 | TRBV6-1 | TGTGCCAGCAGTGGAACAGGGGGCGCGGAGACCCAGTACTTC | CASSGTGGAETQYF
few | TRBD1 | TRBJ1-5 | TRBV30 | TGTGCCTGGAGAACCCAGGGGGCTCGCAATCAGCCCCAGCATTTT | CAWRTQGARNQPQHF
. | . | TRBJ2-7 | TRBV19 | TGTGCCAGTAGTATCCGCCGAGGACAGACCTACGAGCAGTACTTC | CASSIRRGQTYEQYF
. | . | TRBJ2-7 | TRBV2 | TGTGCCAGCCGTAGTCTACAGGGTGTGGACTTATACGAGCAGTACTTC | CASRSLQGVDLYEQYF
. | . | TRBJ2-7 | TRBV5-4 | TGTGCCAGCAGCTTCTACAGGGTCCCCTACGAGCAGTACTTC | CASSFYRVPYEQYF
. | TRBD2 | TRBJ2-2 | TRBV19 | TGTGCCAGTAATTTAAGCGGGAGAAAGACCGGGGAGCTGTTTTTT | CASNLSGRKTGELFF
. | . | TRBJ1-2 | TRBV6-5 | TGTGCCAGCAGTTACTCAATCACAAGTTCCCTCTACGGCTACACCTTC | CASSYSITSSLYGYTF
once | TRBD1 | TRBJ2-7 | TRBV6-4 | TGTGCCAGCAGTGTGACAGGGGGCAGGGAGCAGTACTTC | CASSVTGGREQYF
. | . | TRBJ2-1 | TRBV28 | TGTGCCAGCACCTTACGAACGTCGGCACATATACATGAGCAGTTCTTC | CASTLRTSAHIHEQFF
. | . | TRBJ1-1 | TRBV28 | TGTGCCAGCAGTCCGTACCGAGGGACGGCGAACACTGAAGCTTTCTTT | CASSPYRGTANTEAFF
. | . | TRBJ1-5 | TRBV6-1 | TGTGCCAGCAGTACCTCGTACAATCAGCCCCAGCATTTT | CASSTSYNQPQHF
. | . | TRBJ1-3 | TRBV10-1 | TGCGCCAGCAGTAACACGACTCCTACCTCTGGAAACACCATATATTTT | CASSNTTPTSGNTIYF
. | . | TRBJ2-3 | TRBV2 | TGTGCCAGCAGTGAAGCTGGGTTTCAGGGGTACTCTAGCACAGATACGCAGTATTTT | CASSEAGFQGYSSTDTQYF
. | . | TRBJ2-1 | TRBV14 | TGTGCCAGCAGGGGGATGGGCTCTCGTGAGCAGTTCTTC | CASRGMGSREQFF
. | . | TRBJ1-3 | TRBV9 | TGTGCCAGCACGGCTAACTCGGCGGGAAACACCATATATTTT | CASTANSAGNTIYF
. | TRBD1 | TRBJ1-5 | TRBV6-1 | TGTGCCAGCAGTTCGACAGGGTTAAGCAATCAGCCCCAGCATTTT | CASSSTGLSNQPQHF
once | TRBD1 | TRBJ1-2 | TRBV5-1 | TGCGCCAGCAGCATAGGACAGGGGAACTATGGCTACACCTTC | CASSIGQGNYGYTF